This TCR beta chain was observed in a study of shared clonotypes between healthy human individuals (dated by TCRdb to between 2020 and 2021). Some background on the complete study: The cohort comprised two women and a few men aged 18 to 49 years. Libraries were prepared and TCR repertoires were sequenced by different laboratories using diverse techniques, in order to increase sequencing depth and limit assay-specific biases. The study deeply sequenced blood TCR repertoires of several healthy adults to estimate repertoire size and the extent of clonotype sharing between individuals. Per donor, leukapheresis produced somewhere between about 0.9 and 10 billion PBMCs. For each donor, three plates each were used for CD4 naive and CD4 memory, two plates were used for CD8 naive, and one plate was used for CD8 memory.

Study-wide conclusions, independent of this receptor: The genetic and exposure-history diversity represented was limited by the small number of donors. Larger estimated clonotype richness was generally found for naive subsets than for memory subsets. Based on pairwise subsampling, the degree of clonotype sharing among donors was expected to be affected by sequencing depth. Sampling was restricted to blood, and TCR repertoires in tissues likely differ from the TCR repertoires found in blood. Even with the large sequencing depth, rarefaction of the sorted-subset datasets indicated that sequencing was incomplete. Compared with non-shared clonotypes, clonotypes shared by all four sorted-subset donors had higher generation probabilities. When several donors were compared, the shared fraction of clonotypes was roughly 4.8% for naive CD4, around 3.5% for naive CD8, more than 2% for memory CD4, and 0.35% to 0.4% for memory CD8.

In regard to this clone: Its antigen is not yet known. It has no much larger one-base neighbor in the sample; base qualities were not kept.

TCR CDR3 regions were amplified from genomic DNA by multiplex PCR using the deep immunoSEQ assay. Extracted genomic DNA from each cell subset was distributed evenly across all wells of several immunoSEQ 96-well plates, and each plate was treated as a replicate. Each replicate PCR for sorted subsets received about 220 ng genomic DNA, equal to tens of thousands of T cell genomes. Purified libraries were measured with a Qubit 3.0 fluorometer, size-checked on a Bioanalyzer 2100, and measured again with the KAPA Library Quantification kit. Every immunoSEQ 96-well plate was sequenced on a separate single-read 150-cycle Illumina NextSeq 550 flow cell. The authors processed their data as follows. Because the immunoSEQ output included only junctional sequences and no quality scores, the filtering could not be the same as the filtering used for full-length reads. Sequences were annotated with PyIR, a Python wrapper for IgBLAST v1.9, using IMGT germline references to assign V/J genes and CDR3. Reads were filtered out if the reads had weak V/J assignments (E-value above 1e-6), no CDR3, stop codons, out-of-frame junctions, or ambiguous translated residues. V3J clonotypes were defined by identical inferred V gene, J gene, and CDR3 amino acid sequence. To compute the percentage overlap between repertoires, the number of shared unique clonotypes was divided by the size of the smaller repertoire. Richness of each repertoire was evaluated using RTK rarefaction, the Chao1 estimator, and Recon v2.1 estimates of unobserved clonotypes. Generation probabilities were computed with OLGA for all TCRbeta clonotypes obtained by the gDNA method from several donors. TCRdb provides this immuneACCESS table in a form limited to in-frame rearrangements. Some clones are lacking; in checked studies, under half of them reflect an unresolved V gene, and why the rest are absent is not known. The DNA gave D and trimming, while V, J and clone size come from that table. The sample contains 2 million to 2.5 million clones, approximately 95% of them found a single time. Roughly 0.13% of the sample belongs to the ten largest clones.

Healthy HIV-negative adults with no recently reported acute infections or vaccinations were included as donors. Only Caucasian adults living in Nashville, Tennessee, USA were represented among the donors. Magnetic negative selection was used to enrich CD4+ T cells, after which naive cells were positively selected on CD45RA and the negative fraction became the memory subset. Blood was obtained by leukapheresis, after which PBMCs were separated by Ficoll-Histopaque density gradient centrifugation and cryopreserved in liquid nitrogen vapor phase. Purity and quantity of every magnetically sorted T cell population were checked by analytical flow cytometry. Each sorted fraction had its genomic DNA isolated and then quantified by UV absorbance on a Nanodrop 2000c. The CDR3 runs 14 amino acids, cysteine and phenylalanine included. The sequence is cut down to CDR3 DNA, 42 bases in frame from base 1. Sequences LNHDA (CDR1) and SQIVND (CDR2) are obtained from the germline V gene (reference sequence). The trim is 6 bases for V and 6 bases for J, with a gap of 14 bases between the germline ends.

Recombination connected TRBV19 to TRBJ2-2; TRBD2 might be the D gene, on 7 matching bases. The sample was naive CD4+ T cells sorted from blood. Interpreted using the paper, the cell subset or site label stands for: CD45RA+ positively selected. The TCR comes from a man in his late teens or twenties in good health. In nucleotides, the sequence is TGTGCCAGTAGATGGGGGGGCCCAGCCGGGGAGCTGTTTTTT. Translated, it reads CASRWGGPAGELFF.